This T cell receptor (beta chain) appears in the sequencing data of a study of T cell responses to AZD1222 COVID-19 vaccine. Overall study findings and caveats: It should be noted that donors were predominantly white British and more often female, and clonal diversity was possibly underestimated. Seropositivity was recorded at baseline in only a handful of AZD1222 recipients. Spike-specific TCR repertoires showed rising breadth and depth after two AZD1222 doses. In the spike-specific TCR repertoire, nearly half reportedly target unmutated variant regions.

In regard to this clone: What it recognizes is unknown.

The protocol was immunoSEQ multiplex PCR, while the TCRdb copy is restricted to in-frame clones and leaves out a portion. The table has roughly 100,000 clones, 89% seen once. Per the germline V gene, CDR1 is MNHEY and CDR2 is SVGAGI. Trimming took 6 bases from V and 3 from J, leaving 5 bases between them. The CDR3 covers 11 residues. This TCR was recovered from an adult in good health. The sample here was peripheral blood, taken on day 0 of AZD1222 vaccination. The chain employs TRBV6-5 and TRBJ1-1; D is ambiguous. The DNA of the CDR3 is TGTGCCAGCAGCCGGGACACTGAAGCTTTCTTT. It encodes CASSRDTEAFF.